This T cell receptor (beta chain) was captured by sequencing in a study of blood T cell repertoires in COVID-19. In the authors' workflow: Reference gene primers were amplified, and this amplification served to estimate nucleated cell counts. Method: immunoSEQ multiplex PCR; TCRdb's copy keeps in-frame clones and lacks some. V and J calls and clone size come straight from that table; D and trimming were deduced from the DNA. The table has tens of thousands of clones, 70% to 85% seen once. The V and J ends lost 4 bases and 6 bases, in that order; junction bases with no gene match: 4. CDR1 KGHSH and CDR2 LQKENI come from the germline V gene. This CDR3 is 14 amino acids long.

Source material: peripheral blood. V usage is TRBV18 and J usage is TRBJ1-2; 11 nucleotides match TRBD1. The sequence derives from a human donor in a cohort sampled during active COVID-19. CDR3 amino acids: CASSRPGQGDGYTF. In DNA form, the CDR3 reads TGTGCCAGCTCACGTCCGGGACAGGGGGATGGCTACACCTTC.